This passage covers 14 T cell receptor beta chains from one sample sequenced in a study of T cell responses to AZD1222 COVID-19 vaccine (dated by TCRdb to about 2021). Receptor amplification or capture employed the immunoSEQ multiplex PCR assay. Sourced from immuneACCESS, this table was stored by TCRdb with only in-frame sequences that have V and J called. A share of the clones is absent; for the studies checked, an unresolved V gene accounts for under half, and the remainder has no known explanation. The sample table lists approximately 74,000 clones, over 65% of them with a count of one. The ten largest make up roughly 23% of the sample. In the paper's terms, the time point label means: about 28 days (+/-7) after the second vaccine dose. Material: peripheral blood, obtained 28 days after the second AZD1222 dose. All receptors come from an adult who received the AZD1222 COVID-19 vaccine.

This clone was counted many times. V usage is TRBV18 and J usage is TRBJ2-5, with TRBD2 matching over 11 bases. After removal of 2 bases from V and 5 bases from J, the junction contained 10 bases not matched to a gene. Looked up from germline, CDR1 is KGHSH and CDR2 is LQKENI. CDR3 size: 17 residues. CDR3 in amino acids: CASSPTSGGARGETQYF. CDR3 DNA: TGTGCCAGCTCACCAACTAGCGGGGGAGCACGAGGGGAGACCCAGTACTTC.

The chain joins TRBV11-2 to TRBJ2-3, with TRBD2 matching over 11 bases. Trimming removed 1 base from V and 6 bases from J; junction bases left unmatched: 9. The CDR3 runs to 17 residues. Germline-derived CDR1 and CDR2 are SGHAT and FQNNGV. The CDR3 loop reads CASSLGPSGGSGDTQYF. Here the CDR3 DNA reads TGTGCCAGCAGCTTAGGGCCTAGCGGGGGGTCAGGGGATACGCAGTATTTT.

The chain recombines TRBV3-1 (or the pseudogene TRBV3-2) with TRBJ2-2; no reliable D call. Germline V lookup: CDR1 LGHDT, CDR2 YNNKEL (reference sequence). The CDR3 is 14 amino acids. Trimming stripped 1 base from V and 5 bases from J, with 8 bases between. The CDR3 DNA is TGTGCCAGCAGCCAAGTCGAACGGACCGGGGAGCTGTTTTTT. Translating it yields CASSQVERTGELFF.

The chain couples TRBV5-6 to TRBJ1-6, with a tentative D call TRBD1 (6 bases). The V end lost 4 bases, the J end lost 10 bases, and 9 bases lay between the germline ends. This CDR3 is built from 12 residues. Germline V gene data show CDR1 as SGHDT and CDR2 as YYEEEE. The DNA for the CDR3 is TGTGCCAGCAGCAGGGACAAGTCACCCCTCCACTTT. Amino acids: CASSRDKSPLHF. The full variable domain, rest sourced from reference TRBV5-6 and TRBJ1-6, is DAGVTQSPTHLIKTRGQQVTLRCSPKSGHDTVSWYQQALGQGPQFIFQYYEEEERQRGNFPDRFSGHQFPNYSSELNVNALLLGDSALYLCASSRDKSPLHFGNGTRLTVT.

The V call is TRBV15, the J call TRBJ2-3, with 7 nucleotides matching TRBD2. Germline-derived CDR1 and CDR2 are LNHNV and YYDKDF (reference sequence). The CDR3 length is 16 residues. J lost 1 base, V lost 2 bases, and 6 bases had no gene match. CDR3 sequence: CATSRREAGGTDTQYF. DNA for the CDR3: TGTGCCACCAGCAGACGAGAGGCGGGGGGCACAGATACGCAGTATTTT.

The chain employs TRBV19 and TRBJ1-5; 8 bases line up with TRBD1. The CDR3 runs to 16 residues. The germline gives CDR1 LNHDA, CDR2 SQIVND (reference sequence). The ends lost 3 bases at V and 11 bases at J; junction bases unmatched: 15. CDR3 bases: TGTGCCAGTAGTATGGGAGAGACAGGGGTGGGAAGAGCCCAGCATTTT. This encodes CASSMGETGVGRAQHF.

The chain links TRBV10-2 to TRBJ1-3, with a tentative D call TRBD1 (6 bases). This CDR3 comprises 15 residues. Trimming took 3 bases from V and 1 from J, leaving 10 bases between them. Per the germline V gene, CDR1 is WSHSY and CDR2 is SAAADI. The CDR3 loop is CASSEKTGSGNTIYF. DNA for the CDR3: TGCGCCAGCAGTGAAAAAACAGGGTCTGGAAACACCATATATTTT.

V and J are TRBV18 and TRBJ2-1, with 11 bases lining up with TRBD2. The CDR3 contains 17 residues. J lost 6 bases, V lost 2 bases, and 9 bases had no gene match. Germline V lookup: CDR1 KGHSH, CDR2 LQKENI. As DNA, the CDR3 is TGTGCCAGCTCACCATCGACTAGCGGGGATCACACCAATGAGCAGTTCTTC. Its protein is CASSPSTSGDHTNEQFF.

The genes are TRBV19 and TRBJ2-3, with 11 bases that match TRBD2. This CDR3 has 18 amino acids. The J segment lost 0 bases and the V segment lost 4 bases, leaving 9 bases of the junction unmatched. Germline lookup yields CDR1 LNHDA and CDR2 SQIVND (reference sequence). CDR3 residues: CASSRLAGGLRSTDTQYF. The CDR3 DNA reads TGTGCCAGTAGTAGGCTAGCGGGGGGCCTCCGCAGCACAGATACGCAGTATTTT. The full variable domain, in which reference TRBV19 and TRBJ2-3 provide the parts outside the CDR3, is DGGITQSPKYLFRKEGQNVTLSCEQNLNHDAMYWYRQDPGQGLRLIYYSQIVNDFQKGDIAEGYSVSREKKESFPLTVTSAQKNPTAFYLCASSRLAGGLRSTDTQYFGPGTRLTVL.

CDR3 nucleotides: TGTGCCTCGCCAGTGGGGGGAACATCTGGGGCCAACGTCCTGACTTTC. This encodes CASPVGGTSGANVLTF. The chain carries TRBV30 and TRBJ2-6, with D tentatively TRBD2 (6 bases). The CDR3 spans 16 residues. Trimming shortened V by 7 bases and J by 1 base, and 17 bases separated the two germline ends. Germline V gene data show CDR1 as GTSNPN and CDR2 as SVGIG (reference sequence). Variable domain in full (rest from reference TRBV30 and TRBJ2-6): SQTIHQWPATLVQPVGSPLSLECTVEGTSNPNLYWYRQAAGRGLQLLFYSVGIGQISSEVPQNLSASRPQDRQFILSSKKLLLSDSGFYLCASPVGGTSGANVLTFGAGSRLTVL.

The chain combines TRBV30 with TRBJ1-2, with D possibly TRBD1 on 5 matching bases. Germline V gene lookup returns CDR1 GTSNPN and CDR2 SVGIG (reference sequence). V shed 2 bases and J shed 5 bases, with 15 bases lying between them. This CDR3 spans 14 amino acids. In nucleotides, the CDR3 is TGTGCCTGGAGTAGGATGGGGCAGGCTTATGGCTACACCTTC. It specifies CAWSRMGQAYGYTF.

The gene calls are TRBV13 and TRBJ2-7, with 7 nucleotides matching TRBD2. The CDR3 spans 14 residues. V lost 5 bases, J lost 0 bases, and 4 bases stayed unmatched. Germline CDR1 PRHDT, CDR2 FYEKMQ (reference sequence). CDR3 bases: TGTGCCAGCAGCAAACCGGGGGGCTCCTACGAGCAGTACTTC. It encodes CASSKPGGSYEQYF.

This sequence joins TRBV29-1 and TRBJ2-7, with unresolved D. There are 11 residues in the CDR3. Looked up from germline, CDR1 is SQVTM and CDR2 is ANQGSEA. Written as DNA, the CDR3 is TGCAGATCGACTCTTACCTACGAGCAGTACTTC. This encodes CRSTLTYEQYF.

In its sample, this clone was seen once. The chain has TRBV6-5 and TRBJ2-3, with D perhaps being TRBD1 or TRBD2 (5 bases each). The CDR3 totals 16 residues. Trimming pared 0 bases from V and 2 bases from J, leaving 12 bases between. Germline CDR1 MNHEY, CDR2 SVGAGI. The CDR3 loop is CASSYSRGYPTDTQYF. The CDR3 region has the DNA TGTGCCAGCAGTTACTCACGGGGCTACCCCACAGATACGCAGTATTTT.